The next 17 T cell receptor beta chains were all read from a single sample in a study of early T cells in non-severe SARS-CoV-2 infection. Using its own MiXCR run on the 5' RACE reads, TCRdb lists one record per CDR3 protein. The sample contains around 59,000 distinct CDR3 sequences, under 15% of which appear only once. Input material: whole blood. The source is an adult who was a healthcare worker with PCR-confirmed SARS-CoV-2 infection or an uninfected control (not recorded which).

This clonotype has a count of ten or more. V and J are TRBV9 and TRBJ2-7; 16 positions agree with TRBD2. Germline CDR1 is SGDLS and CDR2 is YYNGEE. V gave up 3 bases and J gave up 3 bases; unmatched junction bases: 3. The CDR3 totals 16 residues. Written as DNA, the CDR3 is TGTGCCAGCAGCGCAGGGACTAGCGGGGGGGGCTACGAGCAGTACTTC. It translates to CASSAGTSGGGYEQYF.

This clonotype turned up a few times. The chain employs TRBV27 and TRBJ1-2; 7 bases fit TRBD1. Per the germline V gene, CDR1 is MNHEY and CDR2 is SMNVEV (reference sequence). CDR3 length equals 14 residues. V lost 0 bases and J lost 7; bases outside the gene matches: 5. The CDR3 protein is CASSLSDRAFGYTF. The CDR3 DNA sequence: TGTGCCAGCAGTTTATCCGACAGGGCTTTTGGCTACACCTTC.

This clonotype has just a few counts. This chain connects TRBV28 to TRBJ2-7; 10 bases are a match to TRBD2. CDR3 length equals 14 residues. The J segment lost 5 bases and the V segment lost 6 bases, leaving 7 bases of the junction unmatched. Per germline, CDR1 MDHEN and CDR2 SYDVKM. CDR3 in DNA: TGTGCCAGCAGAAATGCAGCGGGAGGGGACGAGCAGTACTTC. Translation gives CASRNAAGGDEQYF.

In its sample, this clonotype was seen many times. The chain recombines TRBV7-6 with TRBJ2-2; 7 nucleotides align to TRBD1. The V segment lost 5 bases and the J segment 4 bases; nucleotides outside the gene matches: 7. The V gene's germline CDR1 is SGHVS and CDR2 FNYEAQ. The CDR3 runs 15 residues. The CDR3 coding sequence is TGTGCCAGCAGCCTTGACAGGGACCTCACCGGGGAGCTGTTTTTT. Its protein is CASSLDRDLTGELFF.

This chain links TRBV12-3 or TRBV12-4 with TRBJ1-2; D unresolved. The CDR3 runs 14 residues. V was clipped by 7 bases and J by 2 bases, with 14 bases between them. CDR3 in amino acids: CASTMQGANYGYTF. CDR3 in DNA: TGTGCCAGCACTATGCAAGGAGCGAACTATGGCTACACCTTC.

This clonotype was recorded many times. V gene TRBV7-2 combines with J gene TRBJ2-7; TRBD2 aligns across 8 bases. The CDR3 is 13 residues long. V was pared by 5 bases and J by 4 bases, with 4 bases of the junction left unmatched. Germline assignment: CDR1 SGHTA and CDR2 FQGNSA. The CDR3 protein is CASSVGTRYEQYF. The CDR3 nucleotides read TGTGCCAGCAGCGTCGGGACTAGGTACGAGCAGTACTTC.

This clonotype came up many times. The chain uses TRBV20-1 and TRBJ2-5; 8 positions match TRBD2. CDR3 size: 11 residues. The germline CDR1 and CDR2 sequences are DFQATT and SNEGSKA (reference sequence). The DNA for the CDR3 is TGCAGCTACCTAGCGGGAGAGACCCAGTACTTC. Its protein product is CSYLAGETQYF.

This clonotype was detected a few times. This rearrangement joins TRBV3-1 to TRBJ1-1; possible D gene TRBD1, 6 bases. The CDR3 sequence is 14 residues long. Germline V gene lookup returns CDR1 LGHDT and CDR2 YNNKEL (reference sequence). The V end was cut by 8 bases, the J end by 0 bases, with 13 bases between. CDR3 coding DNA: TGTGCCAGCGTCTCAGACAGGTTGAACACTGAAGCTTTCTTT. This sequence encodes CASVSDRLNTEAFF.

At least ten counts were recorded for this clonotype. The rearrangement uses TRBV6-5 and TRBJ1-1, with D uncertain. Germline CDR1 reads MNHEY; CDR2 reads SVGAGI. The CDR3 is 14 residues long. V gave up 2 bases and J gave up 1 base, with 8 bases separating them. The CDR3 reads CASSYQRQNTEAFF. For the CDR3, the DNA is TGTGCCAGCAGTTACCAACGCCAGAACACTGAAGCTTTCTTT.

The chain is built from TRBV7-6 and TRBJ2-1; D gene ambiguous. Germline V gives CDR1 SGHVS, CDR2 FNYEAQ. This CDR3 is built from 15 residues. V was clipped by 1 base and J by 0 bases, with 7 bases between them. The CDR3 here is CASSLGPPSYNEQFF. In DNA form, the CDR3 reads TGTGCCAGCAGCTTAGGACCGCCCTCCTACAATGAGCAGTTCTTC.

This chain links TRBV5-6 with TRBJ2-5; possibly TRBD2 for D (6 bases). The CDR3 length is 14 residues. V lost 4 bases, J lost 0 bases, and 10 bases lay in between. Per the germline V gene, CDR1 is SGHDT and CDR2 is YYEEEE. DNA of the CDR3: TGTGCCAGCAGCGGCCGGGACTACCAAGAGACCCAGTACTTC. Its translation is CASSGRDYQETQYF.

This clonotype was recorded at least ten times. This sequence joins TRBV5-6 and TRBJ1-6; D is possibly TRBD1 (5 bases). This CDR3 comprises 15 residues. Trimming left V 4 bases short and J 1 base short, with 9 bases between. CDR1 is SGHDT, CDR2 YYEEEE, per germline. The CDR3 DNA sequence: TGTGCCAGCAGCCCAAGGGGTTCCTATAATTCACCCCTCCACTTT. Protein product: CASSPRGSYNSPLHF.

This clonotype was picked up a small number of times. The J gene is TRBJ2-2, the V gene TRBV9; D not resolved. The germline V gene encodes CDR1 SGDLS and CDR2 YYNGEE. The CDR3 loop spans 13 amino acids. Trimming cost V 2 bases and J 6 bases, with 8 bases left between them. Here the CDR3 DNA reads TGTGCCAGCAGCGTTACTGGGCCCGGGGAGCTGTTTTTT. Its protein product is CASSVTGPGELFF.

This clonotype was seen at least ten times. The chain recombines TRBV6-5 with TRBJ1-3; a weak D match, TRBD1 (5 bases). The CDR3 is 15 residues long. Trimming shortened V by 6 bases and J by 0 bases, and 12 bases separated the two germline ends. Germline V gene lookup returns CDR1 MNHEY and CDR2 SVGAGI. The CDR3 DNA sequence: TGTGCCAGCAGCCAAGACAGAAGCTCTGGAAACACCATATATTTT. Protein: CASSQDRSSGNTIYF.

Many counts were recorded for this clonotype. The chain uses TRBV5-4 and TRBJ1-1; a weak D match, TRBD1 (5 bases). The V and J ends lost 3 bases and 10 bases respectively, with 16 bases between them. CDR1 and CDR2 from the germline V gene are SGHNT and YYREEE (reference sequence). This CDR3 contains 13 residues. The DNA of the CDR3 is TGTGCCAGCAGCTGGCGGGCCGGCCAGGGAGCTTTCTTT. It codes for CASSWRAGQGAFF.

This clonotype occurred a few times. V usage is TRBV24-1 and J usage is TRBJ2-3; the D gene is possibly TRBD1 (6 bases). The V end was cut by 3 bases, the J end by 3 bases, with 12 bases between. Germline loops: CDR1 KGHDR, CDR2 SFDVKD. This CDR3 spans 15 amino acids. CDR3: CATSDTSGTTDTQYF. CDR3 nucleotides: TGTGCCACCAGTGATACTTCCGGGACAACAGATACGCAGTATTTT.

This clonotype was observed a handful of times. This chain connects TRBV6-2 or TRBV6-3 to TRBJ2-7, with D tentatively TRBD1 or TRBD2 (5 bases each). This CDR3 has 14 residues. Germline CDR1 is MNHEY and CDR2 is SVGEGT. The germline V and J ends were trimmed by 7 bases and 6 bases, with 19 bases remaining between them. The CDR3 here is CASTPRGVIREQYF. The DNA of the CDR3 is TGTGCCAGCACTCCGAGGGGAGTTATTCGCGAGCAGTACTTC.